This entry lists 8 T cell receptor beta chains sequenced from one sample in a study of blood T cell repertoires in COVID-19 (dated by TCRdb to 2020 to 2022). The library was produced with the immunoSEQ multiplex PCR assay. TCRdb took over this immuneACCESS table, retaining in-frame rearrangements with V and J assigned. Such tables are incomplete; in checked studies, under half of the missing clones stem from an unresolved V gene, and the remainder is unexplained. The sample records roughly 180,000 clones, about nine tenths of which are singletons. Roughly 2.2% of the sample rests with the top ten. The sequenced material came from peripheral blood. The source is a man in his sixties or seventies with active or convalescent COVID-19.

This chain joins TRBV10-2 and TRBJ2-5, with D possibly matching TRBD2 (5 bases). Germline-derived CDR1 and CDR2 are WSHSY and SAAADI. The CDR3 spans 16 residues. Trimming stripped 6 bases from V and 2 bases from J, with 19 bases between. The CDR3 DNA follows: TGCGCCAGCAGCCCCCCCGAGCGGAGGTCACAAGAGACCCAGTACTTC. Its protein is CASSPPERRSQETQYF.

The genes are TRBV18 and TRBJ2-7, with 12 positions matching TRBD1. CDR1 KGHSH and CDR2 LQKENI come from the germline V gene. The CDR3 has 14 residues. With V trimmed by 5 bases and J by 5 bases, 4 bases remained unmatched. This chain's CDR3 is CASSKGQGAHEQYF. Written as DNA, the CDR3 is TGTGCCAGCTCAAAGGGACAGGGGGCTCACGAGCAGTACTTC. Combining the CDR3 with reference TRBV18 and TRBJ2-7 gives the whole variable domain NAGVMQNPRHLVRRRGQEARLRCSPMKGHSHVYWYRQLPEEGLKFMVYLQKENIIDESGMPKERFSAEFPKEGPSILRIQQVVRGDSAAYFCASSKGQGAHEQYFGPGTRLTVT.

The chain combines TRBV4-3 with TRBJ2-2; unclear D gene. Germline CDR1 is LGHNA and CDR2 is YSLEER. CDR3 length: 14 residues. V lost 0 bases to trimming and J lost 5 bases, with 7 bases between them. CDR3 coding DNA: TGCGCCAGCAGCCAAGACCCCGCGACCGGGGAGCTGTTTTTT. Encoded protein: CASSQDPATGELFF.

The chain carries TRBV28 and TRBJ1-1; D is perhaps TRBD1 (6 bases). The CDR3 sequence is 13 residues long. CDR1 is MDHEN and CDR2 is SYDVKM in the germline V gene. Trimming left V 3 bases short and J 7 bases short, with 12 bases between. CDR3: CASSFPGGLEAFF. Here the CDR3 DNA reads TGTGCCAGCAGTTTCCCTGGGGGCCTTGAAGCTTTCTTT.

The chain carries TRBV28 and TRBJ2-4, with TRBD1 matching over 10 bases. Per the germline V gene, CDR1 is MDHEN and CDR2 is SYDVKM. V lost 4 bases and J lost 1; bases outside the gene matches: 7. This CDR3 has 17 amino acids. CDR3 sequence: CASSYLGQGVAKNIQYF. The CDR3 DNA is TGTGCCAGCAGTTACTTAGGACAGGGGGTGGCCAAAAACATTCAGTACTTC.

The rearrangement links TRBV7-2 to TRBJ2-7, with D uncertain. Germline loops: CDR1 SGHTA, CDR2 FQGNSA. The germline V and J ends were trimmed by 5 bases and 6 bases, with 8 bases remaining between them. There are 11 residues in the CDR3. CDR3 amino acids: CASSRSAEQYF. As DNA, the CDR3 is TGTGCCAGCAGCCGCAGCGCCGAGCAGTACTTC.

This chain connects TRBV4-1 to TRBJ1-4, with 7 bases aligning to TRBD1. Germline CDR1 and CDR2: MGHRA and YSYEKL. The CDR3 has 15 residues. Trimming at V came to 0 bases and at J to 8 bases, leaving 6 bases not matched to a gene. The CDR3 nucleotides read TGCGCCAGCAGCCAAGAGACAGGGTTTGGGGAAAAACTGTTTTTT. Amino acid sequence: CASSQETGFGEKLFF.

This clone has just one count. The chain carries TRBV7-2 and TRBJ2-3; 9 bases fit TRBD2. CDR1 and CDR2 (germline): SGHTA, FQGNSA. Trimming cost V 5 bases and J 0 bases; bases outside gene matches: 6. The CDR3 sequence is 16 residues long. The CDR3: CASSRPSGASTDTQYF. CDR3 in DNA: TGTGCCAGCAGCAGACCTAGCGGGGCTAGCACAGATACGCAGTATTTT.